Below are 20 T cell receptor beta chains sequenced from a single sample in a study of CD8 T cells in ankylosing spondylitis. Study outcomes and limitations: It appeared that ankylosing spondylitis blood was characterized by a TCR beta motif of several highly homologous variants.

TCRdb redid the calling of the 5' RACE reads with MiXCR, one entry per CDR3 protein. The sample gives a few hundred thousand distinct CDR3 sequences, roughly 12% of which show up once; approximately 7% is in the top ten. No cognate antigen is known for these TCRs. The sequenced sample consisted of blood, either unsorted or a sorted T cell fraction (not recorded which). These receptors originate from a male donor with ankylosing spondylitis.

The genes are TRBV7-2 and TRBJ1-3; D ambiguous. This CDR3 has 15 residues. Germline-derived CDR1 and CDR2 are SGHTA and FQGNSA. Trimming cost V 0 bases and J 1 base, with 7 bases left between them. The CDR3 region is CASSLAVNSGNTIYF. CDR3 DNA sequence: TGTGCCAGCAGCTTAGCTGTGAATTCTGGAAACACCATATATTTT.

This clonotype turned up a few times. V and J are TRBV6-1 and TRBJ1-6, with D tentatively TRBD1 (6 bases). The germline V and J ends were trimmed by 6 bases and 0 bases, with 9 bases remaining between them. Germline loops: CDR1 MNHNS, CDR2 SASEGT. This CDR3 has 15 amino acids. CDR3 residues: CASSLQGSYNSPLHF. DNA of the CDR3: TGTGCCAGCAGCCTACAGGGCTCCTATAATTCACCCCTCCACTTT.

This clonotype was observed many times. The rearrangement links TRBV9 to TRBJ1-2; 8 nucleotides line up with TRBD1. The CDR3 is made up of 14 amino acids. Germline CDR1 reads SGDLS; CDR2 reads YYNGEE. V shed 4 bases and J 2 bases; nucleotides not matched to a gene: 4. CDR3 in amino acids: CASSPGTGNYGYTF. The CDR3 bases are TGTGCCAGCAGCCCCGGGACAGGCAACTATGGCTACACCTTC.

J is TRBJ2-4 and V is TRBV30; 10 bases map to TRBD2. CDR3 length equals 14 residues. The germline V gene encodes CDR1 GTSNPN and CDR2 SVGIG (reference sequence). Losses at the gene ends were 4 bases for V and 7 bases for J; bases not matched to a gene: 7. The CDR3 is CAWTSGSTLNIQYF. The CDR3 bases are TGTGCCTGGACTAGCGGGAGCACTTTGAACATTCAGTACTTC.

This clonotype turned up a few times. The V call is TRBV4-2, the J call TRBJ1-1, with 7 bases that match TRBD1. The length of the CDR3 is 13 residues. After removal of 4 bases from V and 4 bases from J, the junction contained 3 bases not matched to a gene. Germline values: CDR1 LGHNA, CDR2 YNFKEQ. CDR3 region: CASSRGQPTEAFF. The CDR3 DNA reads TGTGCCAGCAGCCGGGGACAGCCCACTGAAGCTTTCTTT.

In this sample, this clonotype turned up a few times. The gene calls are TRBV10-1 and TRBJ2-1; TRBD1 or TRBD2 may be the D gene (5 bases each). The ends were cut back, 4 bases at V and 7 bases at J, with 14 bases in the middle. This CDR3 comprises 14 residues. CDR1 and CDR2 from the germline V gene are WNHNN and SYGVQD (reference sequence). CDR3 DNA: TGCGCCAGCAGTGGAGGGGCATTAGGTAATGAGCAGTTCTTC. This encodes CASSGGALGNEQFF.

At least ten counts were recorded for this clonotype. The V gene is TRBV5-6, the J gene TRBJ1-5; TRBD1 agrees at 7 bases. J gave up 4 bases and V 2 bases, and 6 bases lay outside the gene matches. Germline V gene data show CDR1 as SGHDT and CDR2 as YYEEEE. The CDR3 is 15 residues long. The CDR3 nucleotides are TGTGCCAGCAGCTTTATGCCAGGGGGGAATCAGCCCCAGCATTTT. This sequence encodes CASSFMPGGNQPQHF.

This sequence joins TRBV20-1 and TRBJ2-1, with 8 bases identical to TRBD1. The CDR3 extends over 13 amino acids. Trimming removed 3 bases from V and 7 bases from J; junction bases left unmatched: 5. Germline CDR1 DFQATT, CDR2 SNEGSKA (reference sequence). The DNA for the CDR3 is TGCAGTGCTAGGGGGCAGGGGGCGAATGAGCAGTTCTTC. Its translation: CSARGQGANEQFF.

This clonotype was seen a handful of times. The chain uses TRBV7-2 and TRBJ1-3; tentatively, D is TRBD1 (6 bases). This CDR3 is 14 amino acids long. V was clipped by 8 bases and J by 1 base, with 12 bases between them. CDR1 is SGHTA, CDR2 FQGNSA, per germline. The CDR3: CASVGGASGNTIYF. The CDR3 DNA reads as TGTGCCAGCGTAGGGGGGGCTTCTGGAAACACCATATATTTT.

The CDR3: CASSQGQGSPGANVLTF. The DNA of the CDR3 is TGTGCCAGCAGCCAAGGACAGGGGAGCCCTGGGGCCAACGTCCTGACTTTC. The J gene is TRBJ2-6, the V gene TRBV3-1; TRBD1 matches 8 bases. The CDR3 consists of 17 residues. Unmatched junction bases numbered 4, after V lost 1 base and J lost 2 bases. Per the germline V gene, CDR1 is LGHDT and CDR2 is YNNKEL (reference sequence).

This clonotype was seen repeatedly, ten times or more. The chain joins TRBV5-1 to TRBJ1-4; D is ambiguous. The CDR3 totals 14 residues. Between the trimmed V and J ends, which lost 0 bases and 8 bases, there was a span of 11 bases. Germline CDR1 is SGHRS and CDR2 is YFSETQ. Here the CDR3 DNA reads TGCGCCAGCAGCTTGGAACCTATTGGGGAAAAACTGTTTTTT. Translated, it gives CASSLEPIGEKLFF.

Many counts were recorded for this clonotype. This rearrangement joins TRBV30 to TRBJ2-7; possible D gene TRBD1, 5 bases. The CDR3 is made up of 11 amino acids. V lost 2 bases, J lost 6 bases, and 8 bases lay in between. Germline-derived CDR1 and CDR2 are GTSNPN and SVGIG (reference sequence). CDR3 sequence: CAWSQDSEQYF. The DNA of the CDR3 is TGTGCCTGGAGTCAAGACAGCGAGCAGTACTTC.

V usage is TRBV2 and J usage is TRBJ2-1; D may match TRBD1 or TRBD2 (5 bases each). There are 13 residues in the CDR3. Germline V lookup: CDR1 SNHLY, CDR2 FYNNEI. The V gene lost 10 bases and the J gene lost 0 bases, with 10 bases spanning the gap. The CDR3 is CATWGSSYNEQFF. The CDR3, as DNA: TGTGCCACCTGGGGGAGCTCCTACAATGAGCAGTTCTTC.

The chain links TRBV20-1 to TRBJ2-7, with TRBD2 matching over 8 bases. The length of the CDR3 is 12 residues. V shed 3 bases and J 9 bases; nucleotides not matched to a gene: 7. Germline V gives CDR1 DFQATT, CDR2 SNEGSKA (reference sequence). CDR3 loop: CSARAGGSVQYF. DNA for the CDR3: TGCAGTGCTAGGGCGGGAGGAAGTGTGCAGTACTTC.

This clonotype was seen a handful of times. The CDR3 coding sequence is TGTGCCAGCAGCTCCACCGGGACAGTTTCCTACGAGCAGTACTTC. This encodes CASSSTGTVSYEQYF. V gene TRBV12-3 or TRBV12-4 combines with J gene TRBJ2-7; 7 bases map to TRBD1. The J segment lost 1 base and the V segment lost 6 bases, leaving 9 bases of the junction unmatched. This CDR3 comprises 15 residues.

V gene TRBV9 combines with J gene TRBJ2-1; 10 bases are shared with TRBD2. Germline CDR1 is SGDLS and CDR2 is YYNGEE. Trimming removed 3 bases from V and 4 bases from J; junction bases left unmatched: 10. This CDR3 spans 17 amino acids. The CDR3 protein is CASSALAGGSGYNEQFF. CDR3 in DNA: TGTGCCAGCAGCGCATTAGCGGGAGGCTCGGGATACAATGAGCAGTTCTTC.

This clonotype was observed many times. V is TRBV20-1 and J is TRBJ2-1, with no clear D. The CDR3 loop spans 14 amino acids. The V end lost 3 bases, the J end lost 2 bases, and 11 bases lay between the germline ends. The germline gives CDR1 DFQATT, CDR2 SNEGSKA (reference sequence). In DNA form, the CDR3 reads TGCAGTGCTAGGCGGCCCTTCCCCTACAATGAGCAGTTCTTC. Its protein product is CSARRPFPYNEQFF.

This clonotype appeared many times. The chain couples TRBV4-2 to TRBJ2-1; 14 bases fit TRBD2. V trimming: 8 bases; J trimming: 2 bases; junction bases outside the gene matches: 2. CDR1 is LGHNA, CDR2 YNFKEQ, per germline. The CDR3 runs 15 residues. CDR3 in amino acids: CASSTSGRAYNEQFF. In DNA, the CDR3 is TGTGCCAGCTCGACTAGCGGGAGGGCCTACAATGAGCAGTTCTTC.

The chain employs TRBV20-1 and TRBJ2-5, with 11 bases aligning to TRBD2. Germline V gives CDR1 DFQATT, CDR2 SNEGSKA (reference sequence). The CDR3 contains 16 residues. J was trimmed by 4 bases and V by 2 bases; bases with no gene match: 9. The CDR3 nucleotides read TGCAGTGCTAGAATCCTGGGACTAGCGGATAGAGAGACCCAGTACTTC. As protein: CSARILGLADRETQYF.

This rearrangement joins TRBV6-1 to TRBJ1-5, with D unclear. Trimming stripped 0 bases from V and 7 bases from J, with 13 bases between. The germline CDR1 and CDR2 sequences are MNHNS and SASEGT. CDR3 length equals 15 residues. DNA for the CDR3: TGTGCCAGCAGTGAAGCGGGAATTCTGGGGCAGCCCCAGCATTTT. Its protein product is CASSEAGILGQPQHF.